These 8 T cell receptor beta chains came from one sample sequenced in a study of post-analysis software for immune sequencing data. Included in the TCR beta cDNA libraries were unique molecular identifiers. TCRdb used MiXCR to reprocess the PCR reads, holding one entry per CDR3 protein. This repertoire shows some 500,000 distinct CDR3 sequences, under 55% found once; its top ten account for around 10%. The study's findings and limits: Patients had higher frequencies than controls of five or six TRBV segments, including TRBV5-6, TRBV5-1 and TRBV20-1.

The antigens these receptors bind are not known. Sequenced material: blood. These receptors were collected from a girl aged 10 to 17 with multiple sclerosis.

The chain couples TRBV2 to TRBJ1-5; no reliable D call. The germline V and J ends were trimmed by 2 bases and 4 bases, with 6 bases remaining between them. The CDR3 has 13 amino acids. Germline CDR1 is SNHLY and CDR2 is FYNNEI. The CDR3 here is CASSEIRNQPQHF. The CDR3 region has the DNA TGTGCCAGCAGTGAAATCAGGAATCAGCCCCAGCATTTT.

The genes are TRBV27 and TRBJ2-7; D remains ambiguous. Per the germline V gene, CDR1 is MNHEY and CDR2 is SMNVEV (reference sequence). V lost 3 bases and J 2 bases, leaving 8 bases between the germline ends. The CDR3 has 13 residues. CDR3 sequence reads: CASSLRPTYEQYF. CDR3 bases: TGTGCCAGCAGTTTGAGACCGACCTACGAGCAGTACTTC.

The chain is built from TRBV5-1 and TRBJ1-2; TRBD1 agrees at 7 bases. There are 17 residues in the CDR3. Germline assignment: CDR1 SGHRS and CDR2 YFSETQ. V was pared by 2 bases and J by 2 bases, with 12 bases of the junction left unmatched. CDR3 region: CASSFYTGTDLNYGYTF. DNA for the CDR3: TGCGCCAGCAGCTTCTACACCGGGACAGACCTCAACTATGGCTACACCTTC.

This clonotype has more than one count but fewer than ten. Written as DNA, the CDR3 is TGCAGCGTTAGGACAGGGGACACTGAAGCTTTCTTT. Amino acid sequence: CSVRTGDTEAFF. The chain recombines TRBV29-1 with TRBJ1-1; TRBD1 aligns across 9 bases. CDR3 size: 12 residues. With 5 bases clipped from V and 3 bases from J, the junction kept 1 base outside the gene matches. In germline, CDR1 is SQVTM, CDR2 ANQGSEA. Supplemented by reference TRBV29-1 and TRBJ1-1, the full variable domain reads SAVISQKPSRDICQRGTSLTIQCQVDSQVTMMFWYRQQPGQSLTLIATANQGSEATYESGFVIDKFPISRPNLTFSTLTVSNMSPEDSSIYLCSVRTGDTEAFFGQGTRLTVV.

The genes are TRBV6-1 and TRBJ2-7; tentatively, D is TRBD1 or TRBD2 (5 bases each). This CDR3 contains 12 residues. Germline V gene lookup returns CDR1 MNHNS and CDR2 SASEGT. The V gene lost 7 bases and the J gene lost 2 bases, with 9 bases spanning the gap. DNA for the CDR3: TGTGCCAGCAAGGTGGGGGCCTACGAGCAGTACTTC. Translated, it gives CASKVGAYEQYF.

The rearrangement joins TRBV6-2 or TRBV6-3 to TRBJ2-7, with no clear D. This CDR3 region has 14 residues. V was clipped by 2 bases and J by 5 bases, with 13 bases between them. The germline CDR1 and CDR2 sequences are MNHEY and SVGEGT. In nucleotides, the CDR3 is TGTGCCAGCAGTTACAGATTAGTACGAAACGAGCAGTACTTC. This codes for CASSYRLVRNEQYF.

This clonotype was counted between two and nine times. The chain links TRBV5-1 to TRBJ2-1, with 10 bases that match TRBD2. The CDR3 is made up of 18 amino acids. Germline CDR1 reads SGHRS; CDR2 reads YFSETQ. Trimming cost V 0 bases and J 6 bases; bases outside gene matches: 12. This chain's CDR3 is CASSLAGLGAGGSNEQFF. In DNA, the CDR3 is TGCGCCAGCAGCTTGGCCGGTCTGGGAGCGGGAGGGTCCAATGAGCAGTTCTTC. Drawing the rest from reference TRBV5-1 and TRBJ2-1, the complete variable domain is KAGVTQTPRYLIKTRGQQVTLSCSPISGHRSVSWYQQTPGQGLQFLFEYFSETQRNKGNFPGRFSGRQFSNSRSEMNVSTLELGDSALYLCASSLAGLGAGGSNEQFFGPGTRLTVL.

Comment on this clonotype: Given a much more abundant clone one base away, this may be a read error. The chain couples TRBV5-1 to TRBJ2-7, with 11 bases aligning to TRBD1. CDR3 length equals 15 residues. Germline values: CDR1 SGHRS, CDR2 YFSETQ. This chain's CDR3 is CARSIGTGGSYEQYF. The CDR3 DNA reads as TGCGCCCGCAGCATTGGGACAGGGGGGTCCTACGAGCAGTACTTC. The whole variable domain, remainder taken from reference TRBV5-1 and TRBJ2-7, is KAGVTQTPRYLIKTRGQQVTLSCSPISGHRSVSWYQQTPGQGLQFLFEYFSETQRNKGNFPGRFSGRQFSNSRSEMNVSTLELGDSALYLCARSIGTGGSYEQYFGPGTRLTVT.